The 30 T cell receptor beta chains below come from one sample, sequenced in a study of blood T cell repertoires in COVID-19. Sequencing was performed with immunoSEQ multiplex PCR; in TCRdb, only in-frame clones are kept and a portion is missing. This sample has some 180,000 clones, with about 88% found just once. Sequencing input: peripheral blood. Receptor source: a man aged 50 or older with COVID-19, enrolled during active disease.

V usage is TRBV5-1 and J usage is TRBJ1-6; no clear D. V was trimmed by 0 bases and J by 4 bases, leaving 8 bases between them. CDR3 length: 15 residues. CDR1 and CDR2 (germline): SGHRS, YFSETQ. The chain's CDR3 is CASSLVPGYNSPLHF. CDR3 bases: TGCGCCAGCAGCTTGGTCCCAGGATATAATTCACCCCTCCACTTT.

CDR3 amino acids: CASSALQGAGEAFF. The CDR3 DNA reads TGTGCCAGCAGCGCCTTACAGGGGGCGGGAGAAGCTTTCTTT. V and J are TRBV9 and TRBJ1-1; 9 bases line up with TRBD1. Looked up from germline, CDR1 is SGDLS and CDR2 is YYNGEE. CDR3 length: 14 residues. V shed 3 bases, J shed 8 bases, and the junction held 8 bases outside the gene matches.

This chain uses TRBV4-2 with TRBJ1-4; D might be TRBD1 (5 bases). CDR1 LGHNA and CDR2 YNFKEQ come from the germline V gene. V gave up 6 bases and J gave up 7 bases, with 18 bases separating them. The length of the CDR3 is 15 residues. CDR3 in amino acids: CASSLTPVGGEKLFF. The CDR3 bases are TGTGCCAGCAGTCTTACCCCCGTCGGGGGTGAAAAACTGTTTTTT.

The rearrangement uses TRBV2 and TRBJ2-7; the match to TRBD1 covers 8 bases. V was clipped by 4 bases and J by 3 bases; unmatched bases: 2. CDR3 length equals 13 residues. The V gene's germline CDR1 is SNHLY and CDR2 FYNNEI. CDR3 sequence (DNA): TGTGCCAGCAGTGCTACAGGGGGCTACGAGCAGTACTTC. This encodes CASSATGGYEQYF.

The V gene is TRBV6-2 or TRBV6-3, the J gene TRBJ1-1; TRBD1 is a possible D gene (6 bases). The ends were cut back, 6 bases at V and 4 bases at J, with 18 bases in the middle. CDR1 and CDR2 from the germline V gene are MNHEY and SVGEGT. The CDR3 runs to 15 residues. CDR3 protein: CASSPWASRGTEAFF. The CDR3 DNA sequence: TGTGCCAGCAGCCCCTGGGCGAGCAGGGGCACTGAAGCTTTCTTT.

To note about this clone: This specimen includes other DNA sequences encoding the same CDR3. The rearrangement links TRBV5-6 to TRBJ2-7; 8 bases align to TRBD1. Germline V CDR1 and CDR2: SGHDT, YYEEEE. The CDR3 runs 14 residues. Trimming took 0 bases from V and 4 from J; bases not matched to a gene: 3. The DNA for the CDR3 is TGTGCCAGCAGCTTGGGACAGGGGCGGTACGAGCAGTACTTC. It is translated as CASSLGQGRYEQYF.

This clone was observed a handful of times. This chain links TRBV28 with TRBJ2-3; the match to TRBD2 covers 13 bases. CDR1 and CDR2 from the germline V gene are MDHEN and SYDVKM. The CDR3 has 15 amino acids. V trimming: 6 bases; J trimming: 6 bases; junction bases outside the gene matches: 6. DNA of the CDR3: TGTGCCAGCAGGTTAACTAGCGGGGGGGCGGATACGCAGTATTTT. It specifies CASRLTSGGADTQYF.

This clone was seen more than once but under ten times. V is TRBV25-1 and J is TRBJ2-7, with TRBD2 as a possible D gene (6 bases). CDR1 MGHDK and CDR2 SYGVNS come from the germline V gene. The CDR3 runs 13 residues. Between the trimmed V and J ends, which lost 6 bases and 3 bases, there was a span of 12 bases. DNA for the CDR3: TGTGCCAGCAGCGGGGACTTCTACTACGAGCAGTACTTC. This gives the protein CASSGDFYYEQYF.

The chain links TRBV24-1 to TRBJ2-1; D may be TRBD1 (6 bases). Trimming cost V 5 bases and J 2 bases, with 9 bases left between them. CDR3 length: 14 residues. Germline V gene lookup returns CDR1 KGHDR and CDR2 SFDVKD. This CDR3 is CATSGQETYNEQFF. Here the CDR3 DNA reads TGTGCCACCAGTGGACAGGAGACCTACAATGAGCAGTTCTTC.

The chain joins TRBV3-1 (or the pseudogene TRBV3-2) to TRBJ2-7; possible D gene TRBD2, 5 bases. V gave up 4 bases and J gave up 0 bases, with 13 bases separating them. This CDR3 spans 15 amino acids. Germline values: CDR1 LGHDT, CDR2 YNNKEL (reference sequence). The CDR3 sequence is CASSPLAGSSYEQYF. The CDR3 DNA reads as TGTGCCAGCAGCCCCCTAGCTGGGAGCTCCTACGAGCAGTACTTC.

The chain links TRBV6-1 to TRBJ2-7; 7 bases line up with TRBD2. The CDR3 runs to 15 residues. V lost 3 bases, J lost 4 bases, and 9 bases stayed unmatched. CDR1 is MNHNS and CDR2 is SASEGT in the germline V gene. DNA for the CDR3: TGTGCCAGCAGTGACCTGGGGGGGTTTGAGTACGAGCAGTACTTC. It codes for CASSDLGGFEYEQYF.

The gene calls are TRBV3-1 (or the pseudogene TRBV3-2) and TRBJ2-3; 10 bases agree with TRBD2. J lost 3 bases, V lost 3 bases, and 9 bases had no gene match. Germline V gene data show CDR1 as LGHDT and CDR2 as YNNKEL (reference sequence). The CDR3 consists of 17 residues. Written as DNA, the CDR3 is TGTGCCAGCAGCCACGCCCCTAGCGGGAGCGGAACAGATACGCAGTATTTT. Its protein product is CASSHAPSGSGTDTQYF.

This chain connects TRBV18 to TRBJ2-7; no clear D. The germline V gene has CDR1 KGHSH and CDR2 LQKENI. The CDR3 length is 15 residues. V was shortened by 3 bases and J by 7 bases, with 19 bases between the two germline ends. CDR3 sequence reads: CASSPSPDTSREQYF. Written as DNA, the CDR3 is TGTGCCAGCTCACCCTCCCCCGATACCTCGAGGGAGCAGTACTTC.

This chain connects TRBV25-1 to TRBJ1-1, with TRBD1 matching 8 bases. The V gene end was trimmed by 1 base and the J gene end by 0 bases; junction bases not matched to a gene: 1. The germline gives CDR1 MGHDK, CDR2 SYGVNS. CDR3 length equals 15 residues. CDR3: CASSEFRGLNTEAFF. In nucleotides, the CDR3 is TGTGCCAGCAGTGAATTCAGGGGGCTGAACACTGAAGCTTTCTTT.

This chain connects TRBV6-6 to TRBJ2-1; 11 bases match TRBD2. V was pared by 2 bases and J by 9 bases, with 6 bases of the junction left unmatched. This CDR3 is built from 15 residues. CDR1 and CDR2 (germline): MNHNY, SVGAGI (reference sequence). The CDR3 coding sequence is TGTGCCAGCAGTTACGGGCTAGCGGGGGGAGGTGAGCAGTTCTTC. Translating gives CASSYGLAGGGEQFF.

The chain couples TRBV9 to TRBJ2-3, with 7 bases identical to TRBD2. This CDR3 contains 17 residues. J gave up 3 bases and V 4 bases, and 14 bases lay outside the gene matches. Germline CDR1 and CDR2: SGDLS and YYNGEE. The CDR3 bases are TGTGCCAGCAGCCCCCAGCGGGGAAGCTCGTTAACAGATACGCAGTATTTT. It is translated as CASSPQRGSSLTDTQYF. Variable domain in full (rest from reference TRBV9 and TRBJ2-3): DSGVTQTPKHLITATGQRVTLRCSPRSGDLSVYWYQQSLDQGLQFLIQYYNGEERAKGNILERFSAQQFPDLHSELNLSSLELGDSALYFCASSPQRGSSLTDTQYFGPGTRLTVL.

The chain has TRBV11-1 and TRBJ2-7; D might be TRBD1 (6 bases). This CDR3 is 15 amino acids long. The V end lost 1 base, the J end lost 2 bases, and 12 bases lay between the germline ends. CDR1 is SGHAT and CDR2 is FQDESV in the germline V gene (reference sequence). CDR3 region: CASSLGAGVPYEQYF. The CDR3 nucleotides read TGTGCCAGCAGCTTAGGGGCAGGGGTACCCTACGAGCAGTACTTC.

This clone was picked up one time. V usage is TRBV7-2 and J usage is TRBJ2-3; D unclear. Germline V gene data show CDR1 as SGHTA and CDR2 as FQGNSA. Trimming stripped 1 base from V and 0 bases from J, with 8 bases between. This CDR3 has 15 residues. The CDR3: CASSLGHSSTDTQYF. In DNA, the CDR3 is TGTGCCAGCAGCTTAGGGCATTCTAGCACAGATACGCAGTATTTT.

This clone was counted once. The V call is TRBV6-2 or TRBV6-3, the J call TRBJ2-7, with D tentatively TRBD1 (6 bases). There are 15 residues in the CDR3. Germline V gene sequence: CDR1 MNHEY, CDR2 SVGEGT. V lost 5 bases and J lost 4, with 18 bases in between. The CDR3 bases are TGTGCCAGCAGTCCCCAACAGGGATGGGGGTACGAGCAGTACTTC. Protein sequence: CASSPQQGWGYEQYF.

V usage is TRBV9 and J usage is TRBJ2-1; 9 positions match TRBD2. The CDR3 sequence is 17 residues long. The J segment lost 3 bases and the V segment lost 4 bases, leaving 11 bases of the junction unmatched. Germline loops: CDR1 SGDLS, CDR2 YYNGEE. The CDR3 loop is CASSSGGGAGGYNEQFF. The CDR3 DNA reads TGTGCCAGCAGCTCCGGGGGAGGAGCGGGGGGCTACAATGAGCAGTTCTTC.

The CDR3 DNA reads TGCGCCAGCAGCTACGCCGGGACAGGGCTGTCACCCCTCCACTTT. As protein: CASSYAGTGLSPLHF. The chain combines TRBV5-1 with TRBJ1-6; 9 bases agree with TRBD1. Germline values: CDR1 SGHRS, CDR2 YFSETQ. With 3 bases clipped from V and 10 bases from J, the junction kept 8 bases outside the gene matches. The CDR3 has 15 residues.

The chain joins TRBV5-5 to TRBJ1-1; D remains unclear. Germline V gene data show CDR1 as SGHKS and CDR2 as YYEKEE (reference sequence). The length of the CDR3 is 13 residues. The V end was cut by 2 bases, the J end by 2 bases, with 7 bases between. The CDR3 here is CASSFEGNTEAFF. CDR3 DNA: TGTGCCAGCAGCTTCGAGGGAAACACTGAAGCTTTCTTT.

The rearrangement uses TRBV18 and TRBJ2-7; TRBD1 is a possible D gene (6 bases). V shed 6 bases and J shed 12 bases, with 18 bases lying between them. This CDR3 comprises 12 residues. CDR1 KGHSH and CDR2 LQKENI come from the germline V gene. Here the CDR3 reads CASSDVGGRWYF. In nucleotides, the CDR3 is TGTGCCAGCTCGGACGTTGGGGGCCGATGGTACTTC.

The rearrangement joins TRBV11-3 to TRBJ2-3, with 8 bases that match TRBD1. Germline V gives CDR1 SGHNT, CDR2 YENEEA. With V trimmed by 0 bases and J by 3 bases, 8 bases remained unmatched. The CDR3 is 17 amino acids. CDR3 DNA: TGTGCCAGCAGCTTAGATGGACAGGGCTCCGGTACAGATACGCAGTATTTT. It codes for CASSLDGQGSGTDTQYF.

This clone was recorded only once. In nucleotides, the CDR3 is TGTGCCAGCAGCGAGGGACAATCAACTAATGAAAAACTGTTTTTT. It codes for CASSEGQSTNEKLFF. V gene TRBV25-1 combines with J gene TRBJ1-4; possibly TRBD1 for D (6 bases). CDR3 length: 15 residues. V was cut by 6 bases and J by 0 bases, with 11 bases left in between. The germline CDR1 and CDR2 sequences are MGHDK and SYGVNS.

The genes are TRBV3-1 (or the pseudogene TRBV3-2) and TRBJ2-7, with TRBD2 matching 7 bases. Germline CDR1 LGHDT, CDR2 YNNKEL (reference sequence). Germline trimming cut 1 base from V and 6 bases from J; bases unmatched to any gene: 6. The CDR3 contains 14 residues. The CDR3 coding sequence is TGTGCCAGCAGCCAAGCTACTAGCGACGGCGAGCAGTACTTC. Amino acids: CASSQATSDGEQYF.

This chain links TRBV5-4 with TRBJ2-3; no firm D call. CDR1 is SGHNT and CDR2 is YYREEE in the germline V gene (reference sequence). Trimming shortened V by 0 bases and J by 5 bases, and 19 bases separated the two germline ends. The CDR3 sequence is 17 residues long. CDR3 in DNA: TGTGCCAGCAGCTTGGACTCCCTCGGGTCGGCCGAAGATACGCAGTATTTT. Translating gives CASSLDSLGSAEDTQYF.

The genes are TRBV27 and TRBJ1-6, with D perhaps TRBD1 (5 bases). The CDR3 runs 15 residues. Trimming removed 7 bases from V and 2 bases from J, with 12 bases in between. CDR1 and CDR2 from the germline V gene are MNHEY and SMNVEV (reference sequence). In nucleotides, the CDR3 is TGTGCCAGCACCCGCAGGGATGCCTATAATTCACCCCTCCACTTT. The encoded protein is CASTRRDAYNSPLHF.

CDR3 sequence reads: CASSRGTTNEQFF. The CDR3 nucleotides read TGTGCCAGCAGTAGAGGGACTACCAATGAGCAGTTCTTC. This chain joins TRBV27 and TRBJ2-1; TRBD2 aligns across 7 bases. The germline V gene has CDR1 MNHEY and CDR2 SMNVEV (reference sequence). V shed 5 bases, J shed 6 bases, and the junction held 4 bases outside the gene matches. The CDR3 extends over 13 amino acids.

The genes are TRBV19 and TRBJ1-6; D is unclear. V was pared by 6 bases and J by 4 bases, with 16 bases between. CDR1 is LNHDA and CDR2 is SQIVND in the germline V gene (reference sequence). The CDR3 has 16 residues. The DNA for the CDR3 is TGTGCCAGTAGAACATCCCGCGGTGGGTATAATTCACCCCTCCACTTT. Translated, it gives CASRTSRGGYNSPLHF.